This entry is about one T cell receptor (beta chain). The repertoire was sequenced with immunoSEQ multiplex PCR; TCRdb's copy has only in-frame clones and lacks some. The sample yields around 250,000 clones, 82% seen once. The sample originates from a study of blood T cell repertoires in COVID-19. The sequence was collected from a middle-aged man who had recovered from COVID-19. The material sequenced was PBMCs or T cells enriched from blood (not recorded which).

In nucleotides, the CDR3 is TGTGCCAGCAGCCCCCGGGGCGGGGGACATTCACGCTCCTACAATGAGCAGTTCTTC. This translates into CASSPRGGGHSRSYNEQFF. The V and J genes are TRBV5-4 and TRBJ2-1; TRBD2 is a possible D gene (7 bases). The germline CDR1 and CDR2 sequences are SGHNT and YYREEE (reference sequence). The V gene lost 4 bases and the J gene lost 0 bases, with 23 bases spanning the gap. The CDR3 is made up of 19 amino acids.